These T cell receptor beta chains were read from a single sample in a study of a mutant IDH1 vaccine in newly diagnosed glioma. For these TCRs, the target antigens are not known. Clones were sequenced by immunoSEQ multiplex PCR, and TCRdb holds only the in-frame ones, with some missing. The sample consists of approximately 56,000 clones, roughly 76% of them appearing once. Here the sequenced sample was PBMCs, taken from a glioma patient whose treatment included an IDH1 peptide vaccine. These receptors were obtained from a man in his fifties or sixties with glioma. Both conserved end residues are part of each CDR3. Each record gives: D gene, clone size, V gene, J gene, CDR3 protein, CDR3 DNA. D genes are given only for firm matches. Clone size is not always given. Where it is, it says once, few, many or a class for expanded clones.

TRBD1	.	TRBV6-5	TRBJ1-2	CASSYGRGIDGYTF	TGTGCCAGCAGTTACGGCAGGGGGATTGATGGCTACACCTTC
.	few	TRBV27	TRBJ1-2	CASSLYSALLDGYTF	TGTGCCAGCAGTTTATATAGCGCCCTTCTGGATGGCTACACCTTC
.	.	TRBV4-3	TRBJ2-2	CASSQDLVENTGELFF	TGCGCCAGCAGCCAAGACCTCGTGGAGAACACCGGGGAGCTGTTTTTT
TRBD2	.	TRBV25-1	TRBJ2-1	CASERSGGPNEQFF	TGTGCCAGCGAAAGGAGCGGGGGCCCGAATGAGCAGTTCTTC
.	.	TRBV2	TRBJ2-7	CASSDLVLSPYEQYF	TGTGCCAGCAGTGACTTGGTGCTCTCGCCCTACGAGCAGTACTTC
.	once	TRBV5-6	TRBJ1-4	CASSLVGAATNEKLFF	TGTGCCAGCAGCTTGGTAGGGGCCGCAACTAATGAAAAACTGTTTTTT
TRBD2	medium-sized	TRBV27	TRBJ2-7	CASSRNGGGYEQYF	TGTGCCAGCAGTCGAAATGGGGGGGGCTACGAGCAGTACTTC
.	.	TRBV7-2	TRBJ1-5	CASSPDNNQPQHF	TGTGCCAGCAGCCCCGACAACAATCAGCCCCAGCATTTT
.	few	TRBV7-9	TRBJ2-7	CASSLIGGDYEQYF	TGTGCCAGCAGCTTAATAGGGGGGGACTACGAGCAGTACTTC
.	few	TRBV6-5	TRBJ2-6	CASSSGTLGANVLTF	TGTGCCAGCAGTTCGGGGACTCTGGGGGCCAACGTCCTGACTTTC
TRBD1	.	TRBV4-3	TRBJ2-1	CASSQVAGQGTEQFF	TGCGCCAGCAGCCAAGTGGCGGGACAGGGGACTGAGCAGTTCTTC
.	once	TRBV27	TRBJ1-1	CASSSLKGENTEAFF	TGTGCCAGCAGTTCTCTAAAGGGGGAGAACACTGAAGCTTTCTTT
.	.	TRBV7-8	TRBJ1-2	CASSLETNYGYTF	TGTGCCAGCAGCCTCGAGACGAACTATGGCTACACCTTC
.	few	TRBV5-8	TRBJ2-4	CASSLRLQAKNIQYF	TGTGCCAGCAGCTTGAGACTACAAGCCAAAAACATTCAGTACTTC
.	few	TRBV28	TRBJ1-5	CASSLGSYSNQPQHF	TGTGCCAGCAGTCTAGGGAGTTATAGCAATCAGCCCCAGCATTTT
.	.	TRBV5-8	TRBJ1-1	CASSHKSSWKNTEAFF	TGTGCCAGCAGCCACAAGAGCTCCTGGAAGAACACTGAAGCTTTCTTT
.	once	TRBV5-8	TRBJ1-5	CASSSMSNQPQHF	TGTGCCAGCAGCAGTATGAGCAATCAGCCCCAGCATTTT
TRBD1	.	TRBV7-8	TRBJ2-1	CASSLAGTGTYNEQFF	TGTGCCAGCAGCTTAGCGGGGACAGGGACCTACAATGAGCAGTTCTTC
TRBD1	.	TRBV6-5	TRBJ1-3	CASSYSGTAAGNTIYF	TGTGCCAGCAGTTACTCGGGGACAGCTGCTGGAAACACCATATATTTT
.	.	TRBV30	TRBJ1-2	CAWSVARAAGYTF	TGTGCCTGGAGTGTTGCGAGGGCAGCTGGCTACACCTTC
.	few	TRBV6-5	TRBJ1-1	CASSLGRYTEAFF	TGTGCCAGCAGTCTCGGCCGGTACACTGAAGCTTTCTTT
TRBD1	.	TRBV19	TRBJ1-5	CASSMRGTAYSNQPQHF	TGTGCCAGTAGTATGAGGGGGACAGCATATAGCAATCAGCCCCAGCATTTT
.	once	TRBV27	TRBJ1-2	CASGARAGLSYTF	TGTGCCAGCGGAGCTAGGGCAGGGTTGAGCTACACCTTC
.	.	TRBV5-1	TRBJ2-7	CASSAGQSYEQYF	TGCGCCAGCAGCGCGGGACAGAGCTACGAGCAGTACTTC
TRBD1	once	TRBV18	TRBJ1-5	CASSPTGGRRQPQHF	TGTGCCAGCTCACCAACAGGGGGTAGGCGTCAGCCCCAGCATTTT
.	.	TRBV5-1	TRBJ2-1	CASSLAGGNEQFF	TGCGCCAGCAGCTTGGCAGGAGGGAATGAGCAGTTCTTC
.	.	TRBV2	TRBJ2-2	CASSKAMNTGELFF	TGTGCCAGCAGTAAAGCGATGAACACCGGGGAGCTGTTTTTT
.	.	TRBV6-5	TRBJ2-5	CASSYSAGSGQETQYF	TGTGCCAGCAGTTACTCGGCAGGGTCTGGCCAAGAGACCCAGTACTTC